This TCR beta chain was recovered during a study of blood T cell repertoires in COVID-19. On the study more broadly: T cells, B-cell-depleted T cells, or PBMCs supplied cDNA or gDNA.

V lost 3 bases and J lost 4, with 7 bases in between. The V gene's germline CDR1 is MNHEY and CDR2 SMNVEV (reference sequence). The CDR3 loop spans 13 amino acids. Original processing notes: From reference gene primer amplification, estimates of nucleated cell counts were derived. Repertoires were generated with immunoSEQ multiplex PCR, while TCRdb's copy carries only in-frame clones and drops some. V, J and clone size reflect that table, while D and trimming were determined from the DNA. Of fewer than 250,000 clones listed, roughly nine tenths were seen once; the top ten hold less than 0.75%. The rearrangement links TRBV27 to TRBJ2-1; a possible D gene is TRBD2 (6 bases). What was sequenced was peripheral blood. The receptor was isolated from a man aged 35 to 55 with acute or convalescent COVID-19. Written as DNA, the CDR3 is TGTGCCAGCAGTTTGCGGGAATACAATGAGCAGTTCTTC. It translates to CASSLREYNEQFF.